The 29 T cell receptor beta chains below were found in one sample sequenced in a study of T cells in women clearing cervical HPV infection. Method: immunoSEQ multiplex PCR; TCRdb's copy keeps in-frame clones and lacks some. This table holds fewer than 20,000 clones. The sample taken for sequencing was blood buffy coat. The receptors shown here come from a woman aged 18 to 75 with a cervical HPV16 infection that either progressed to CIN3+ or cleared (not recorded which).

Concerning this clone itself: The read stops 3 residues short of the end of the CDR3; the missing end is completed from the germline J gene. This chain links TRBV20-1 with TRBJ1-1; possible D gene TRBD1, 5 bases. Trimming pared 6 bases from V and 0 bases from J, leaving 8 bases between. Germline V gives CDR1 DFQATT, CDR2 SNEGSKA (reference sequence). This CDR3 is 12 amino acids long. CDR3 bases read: TGCAGTGCCTCGACAGTGAACACTGAA. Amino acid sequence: CSASTVNTE. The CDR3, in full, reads CSASTVNTEAFF.

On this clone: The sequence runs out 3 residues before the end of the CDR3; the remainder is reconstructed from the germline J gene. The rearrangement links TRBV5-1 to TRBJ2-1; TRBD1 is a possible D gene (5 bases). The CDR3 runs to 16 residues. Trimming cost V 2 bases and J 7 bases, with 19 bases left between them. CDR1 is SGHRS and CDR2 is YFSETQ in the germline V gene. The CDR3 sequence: CASSFRAAGFANEQFF. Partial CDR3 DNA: TGCGCCAGCAGCTTTCGGGCGGCAGGGTTTGCGAATGAG. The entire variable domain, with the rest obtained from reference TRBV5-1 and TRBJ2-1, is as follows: KAGVTQTPRYLIKTRGQQVTLSCSPISGHRSVSWYQQTPGQGLQFLFEYFSETQRNKGNFPGRFSGRQFSNSRSEMNVSTLELGDSALYLCASSFRAAGFANEQFFGPGTRLTVL.

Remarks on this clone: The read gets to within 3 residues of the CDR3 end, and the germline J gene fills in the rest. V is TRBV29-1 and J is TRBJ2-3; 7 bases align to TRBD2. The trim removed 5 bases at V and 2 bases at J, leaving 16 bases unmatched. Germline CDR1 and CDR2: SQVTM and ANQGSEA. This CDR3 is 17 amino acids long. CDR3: CSVFPTPASGYTDTQYF. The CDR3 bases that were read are TGCAGCGTTTTCCCCACACCGGCTAGCGGATACACAGATACG.

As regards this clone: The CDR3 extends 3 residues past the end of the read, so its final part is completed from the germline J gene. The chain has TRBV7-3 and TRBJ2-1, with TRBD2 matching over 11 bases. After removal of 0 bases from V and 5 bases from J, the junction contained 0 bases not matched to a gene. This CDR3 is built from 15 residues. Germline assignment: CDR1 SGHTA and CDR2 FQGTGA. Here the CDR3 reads CASSLTGLADNEQFF. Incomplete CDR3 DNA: TGTGCCAGCAGCTTAACGGGACTAGCGGACAATGAG.

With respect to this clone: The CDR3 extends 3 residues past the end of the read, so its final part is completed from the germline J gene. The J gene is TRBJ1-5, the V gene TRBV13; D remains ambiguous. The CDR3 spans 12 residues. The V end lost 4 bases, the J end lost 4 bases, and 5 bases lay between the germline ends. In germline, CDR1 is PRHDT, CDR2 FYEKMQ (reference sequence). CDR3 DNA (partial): TGTGCCAGCAGCTCCTTAAATCAGCCC. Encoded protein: CASSSLNQP. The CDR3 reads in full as CASSSLNQPQHF. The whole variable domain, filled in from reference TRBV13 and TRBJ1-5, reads AAGVIQSPRHLIKEKRETATLKCYPIPRHDTVYWYQQGPGQDPQFLISFYEKMQSDKGSIPDRFSAQQFSDYHSELNMSSLELGDSALYFCASSSLNQPQHFGDGTRLSIL.

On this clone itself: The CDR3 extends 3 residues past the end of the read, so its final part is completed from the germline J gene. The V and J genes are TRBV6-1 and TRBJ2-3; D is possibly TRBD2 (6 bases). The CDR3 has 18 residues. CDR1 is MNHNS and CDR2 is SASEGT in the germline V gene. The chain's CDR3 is CASSENWQEGGGNQPQYF. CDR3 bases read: TGTGCCAGCAGTGAAAATTGGCAGGAGGGTGGAGGCAATCAGCCG.

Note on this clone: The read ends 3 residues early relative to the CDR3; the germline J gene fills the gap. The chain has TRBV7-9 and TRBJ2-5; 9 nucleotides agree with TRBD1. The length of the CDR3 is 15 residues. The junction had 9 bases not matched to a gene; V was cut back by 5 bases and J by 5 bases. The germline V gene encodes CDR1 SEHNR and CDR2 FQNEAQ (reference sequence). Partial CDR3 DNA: TGTGCCAGCAGCCCTTATTCGGGACAGGGCGAGACC. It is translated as CASSPYSGQGET. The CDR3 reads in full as CASSPYSGQGETQYF.

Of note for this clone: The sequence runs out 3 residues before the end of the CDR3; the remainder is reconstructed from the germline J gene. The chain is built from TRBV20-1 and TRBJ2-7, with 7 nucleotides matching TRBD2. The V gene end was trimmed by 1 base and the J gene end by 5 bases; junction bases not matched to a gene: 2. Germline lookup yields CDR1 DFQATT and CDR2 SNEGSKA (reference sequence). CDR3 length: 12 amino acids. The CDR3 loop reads CSARGGGDEQYF. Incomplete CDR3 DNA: TGCAGTGCTAGAGGGGGGGGAGACGAG.

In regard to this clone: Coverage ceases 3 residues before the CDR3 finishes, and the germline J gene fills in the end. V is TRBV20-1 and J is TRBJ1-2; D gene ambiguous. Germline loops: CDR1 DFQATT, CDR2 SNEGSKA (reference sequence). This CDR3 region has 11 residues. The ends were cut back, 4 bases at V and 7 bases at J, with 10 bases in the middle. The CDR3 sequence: CSAIVRSGYTF. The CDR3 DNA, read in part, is TGCAGTGCTATCGTGAGGTCTGGC.

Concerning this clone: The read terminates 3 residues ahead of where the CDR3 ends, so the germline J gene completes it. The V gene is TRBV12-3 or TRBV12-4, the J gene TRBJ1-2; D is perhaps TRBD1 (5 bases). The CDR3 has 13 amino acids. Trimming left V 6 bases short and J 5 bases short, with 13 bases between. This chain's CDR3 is CASSPLGGYGYTF. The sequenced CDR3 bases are TGTGCCAGCAGCCCCCTGGGGGGTTATGGC.

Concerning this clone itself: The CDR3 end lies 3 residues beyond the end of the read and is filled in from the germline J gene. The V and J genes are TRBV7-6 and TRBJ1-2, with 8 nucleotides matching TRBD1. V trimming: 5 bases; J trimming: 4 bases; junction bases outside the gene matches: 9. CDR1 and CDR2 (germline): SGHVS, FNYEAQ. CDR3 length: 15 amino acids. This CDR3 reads CASSIDRGGSYGYTF. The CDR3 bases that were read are TGTGCCAGCAGCATAGACAGGGGAGGGTCCTATGGC.

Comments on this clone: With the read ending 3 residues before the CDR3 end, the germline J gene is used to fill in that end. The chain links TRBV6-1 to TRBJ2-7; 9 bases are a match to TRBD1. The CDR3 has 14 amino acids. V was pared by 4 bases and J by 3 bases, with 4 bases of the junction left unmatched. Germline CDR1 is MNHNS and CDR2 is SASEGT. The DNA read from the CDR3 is TGTGCCAGCAGTGGGACAGGGGCAGTCTACGAG. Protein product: CASSGTGAVYE. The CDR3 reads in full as CASSGTGAVYEQYF.

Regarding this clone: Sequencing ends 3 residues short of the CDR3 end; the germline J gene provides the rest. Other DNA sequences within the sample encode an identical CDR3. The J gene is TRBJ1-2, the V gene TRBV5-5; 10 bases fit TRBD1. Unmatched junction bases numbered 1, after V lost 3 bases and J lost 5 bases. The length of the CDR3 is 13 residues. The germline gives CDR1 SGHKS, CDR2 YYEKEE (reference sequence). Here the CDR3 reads CASSWTGGYGYTF. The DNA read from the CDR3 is TGTGCCAGCAGCTGGACAGGGGGGTATGGC.

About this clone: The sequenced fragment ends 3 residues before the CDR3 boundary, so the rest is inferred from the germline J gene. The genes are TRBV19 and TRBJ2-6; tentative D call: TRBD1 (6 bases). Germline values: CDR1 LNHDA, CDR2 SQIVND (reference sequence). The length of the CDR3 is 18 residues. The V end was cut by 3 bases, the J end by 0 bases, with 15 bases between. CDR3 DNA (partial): TGTGCCAGTAGTATTTTAGGACAGACCTCCTCTGGGGCCAACGTC. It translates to CASSILGQTSSGANV. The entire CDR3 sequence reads CASSILGQTSSGANVLTF.

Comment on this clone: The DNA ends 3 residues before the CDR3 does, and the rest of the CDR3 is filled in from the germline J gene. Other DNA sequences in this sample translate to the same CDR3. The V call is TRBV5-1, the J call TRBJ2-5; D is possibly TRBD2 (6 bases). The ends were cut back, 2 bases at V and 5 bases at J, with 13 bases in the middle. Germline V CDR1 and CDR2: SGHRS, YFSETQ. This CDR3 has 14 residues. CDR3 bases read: TGCGCCAGCAGCTTCGGGCTAGCGCAGGAGACC. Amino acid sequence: CASSFGLAQET. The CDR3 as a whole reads CASSFGLAQETQYF. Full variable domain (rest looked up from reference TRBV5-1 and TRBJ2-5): KAGVTQTPRYLIKTRGQQVTLSCSPISGHRSVSWYQQTPGQGLQFLFEYFSETQRNKGNFPGRFSGRQFSNSRSEMNVSTLELGDSALYLCASSFGLAQETQYFGPGTRLLVL.

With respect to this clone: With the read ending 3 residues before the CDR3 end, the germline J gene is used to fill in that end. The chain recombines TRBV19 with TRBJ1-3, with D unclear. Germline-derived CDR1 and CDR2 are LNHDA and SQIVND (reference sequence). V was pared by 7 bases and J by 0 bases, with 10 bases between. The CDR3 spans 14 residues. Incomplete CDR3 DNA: TGTGCCAGTATGGCCTCGAGCTCTGGAAACACC. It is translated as CASMASSSGNT. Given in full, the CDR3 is CASMASSSGNTIYF. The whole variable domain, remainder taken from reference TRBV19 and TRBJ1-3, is DGGITQSPKYLFRKEGQNVTLSCEQNLNHDAMYWYRQDPGQGLRLIYYSQIVNDFQKGDIAEGYSVSREKKESFPLTVTSAQKNPTAFYLCASMASSSGNTIYFGEGSWLTVV.

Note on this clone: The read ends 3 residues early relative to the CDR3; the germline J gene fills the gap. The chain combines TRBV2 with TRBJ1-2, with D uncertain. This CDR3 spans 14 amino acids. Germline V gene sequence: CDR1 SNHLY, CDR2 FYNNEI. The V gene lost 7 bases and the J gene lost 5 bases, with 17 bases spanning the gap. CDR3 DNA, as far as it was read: TGTGCCAGCACCCAGACACTCGCTGGGTATGGC. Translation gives CASTQTLAGYG. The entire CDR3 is CASTQTLAGYGYTF. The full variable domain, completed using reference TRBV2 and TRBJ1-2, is EPEVTQTPSHQVTQMGQEVILRCVPISNHLYFYWYRQILGQKVEFLVSFYNNEISEKSEIFDDQFSVERPDGSNFTLKIRSTKLEDSAMYFCASTQTLAGYGYTFGSGTRLTVV.

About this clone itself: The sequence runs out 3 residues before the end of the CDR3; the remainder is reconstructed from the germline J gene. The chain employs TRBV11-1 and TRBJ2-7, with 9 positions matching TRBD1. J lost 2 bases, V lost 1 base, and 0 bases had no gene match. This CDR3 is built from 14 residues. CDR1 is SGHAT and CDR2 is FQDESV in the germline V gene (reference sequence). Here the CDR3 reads CASSLGQGAYEQYF. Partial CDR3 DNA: TGTGCCAGCAGCTTAGGACAGGGGGCCTACGAG.

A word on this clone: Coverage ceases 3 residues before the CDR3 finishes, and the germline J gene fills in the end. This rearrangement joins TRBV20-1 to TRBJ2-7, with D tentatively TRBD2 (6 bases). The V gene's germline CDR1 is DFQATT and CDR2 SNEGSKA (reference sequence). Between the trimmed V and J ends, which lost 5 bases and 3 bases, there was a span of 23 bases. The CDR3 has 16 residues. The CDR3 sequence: CSAASGGRGSRYEQYF. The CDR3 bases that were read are TGCAGTGCTGCATCCGGGGGTCGAGGCTCCCGCTACGAG.

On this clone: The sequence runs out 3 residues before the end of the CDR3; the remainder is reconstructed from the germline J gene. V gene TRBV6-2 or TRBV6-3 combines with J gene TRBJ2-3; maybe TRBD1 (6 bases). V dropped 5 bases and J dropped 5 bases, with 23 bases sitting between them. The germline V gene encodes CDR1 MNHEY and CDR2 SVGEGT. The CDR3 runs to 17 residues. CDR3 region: CASSPRTDTQLIDTQYF. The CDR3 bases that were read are TGTGCCAGCAGTCCTCGGACAGACACTCAGTTGATAGATACG.

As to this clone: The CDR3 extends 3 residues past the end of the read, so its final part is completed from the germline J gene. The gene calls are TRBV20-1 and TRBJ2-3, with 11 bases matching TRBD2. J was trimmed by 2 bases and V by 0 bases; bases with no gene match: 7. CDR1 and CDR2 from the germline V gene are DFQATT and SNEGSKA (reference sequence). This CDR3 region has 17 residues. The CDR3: CSARDRRLAGYTDTQYF. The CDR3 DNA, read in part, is TGCAGTGCTAGAGATCGGAGACTAGCGGGATACACAGATACG.

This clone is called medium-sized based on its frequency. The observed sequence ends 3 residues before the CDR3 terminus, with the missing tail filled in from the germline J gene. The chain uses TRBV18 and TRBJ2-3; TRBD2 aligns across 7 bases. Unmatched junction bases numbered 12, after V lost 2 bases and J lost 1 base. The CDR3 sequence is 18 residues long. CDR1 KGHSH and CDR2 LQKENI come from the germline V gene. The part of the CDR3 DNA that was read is TGTGCCAGCTCACCATTCTCTAGCCTAGCGGATCGCACAGATACG. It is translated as CASSPFSSLADRTDT. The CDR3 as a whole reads CASSPFSSLADRTDTQYF.

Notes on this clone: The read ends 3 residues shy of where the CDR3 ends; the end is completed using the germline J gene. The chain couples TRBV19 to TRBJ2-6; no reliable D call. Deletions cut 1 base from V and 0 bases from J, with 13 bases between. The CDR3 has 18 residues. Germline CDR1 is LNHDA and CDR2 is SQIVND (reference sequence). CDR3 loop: CASSIGPLISSGANVLTF. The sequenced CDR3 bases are TGTGCCAGTAGTATAGGGCCACTAATTTCCTCTGGGGCCAACGTC.

The chain's CDR3 is CASSLALAASTDTQYF. CDR3 bases read: TGCGCCAGCAGCTTGGCTCTAGCAGCAAGCACAGATACG. The chain recombines TRBV5-1 with TRBJ2-3; D is perhaps TRBD2 (5 bases). The CDR3 goes on 3 residues after the read ends, and that part is filled in from the germline J gene. The germline CDR1 and CDR2 sequences are SGHRS and YFSETQ. The CDR3 loop spans 16 amino acids. The V and J ends lost 0 bases and 0 bases respectively, with 11 bases between them.

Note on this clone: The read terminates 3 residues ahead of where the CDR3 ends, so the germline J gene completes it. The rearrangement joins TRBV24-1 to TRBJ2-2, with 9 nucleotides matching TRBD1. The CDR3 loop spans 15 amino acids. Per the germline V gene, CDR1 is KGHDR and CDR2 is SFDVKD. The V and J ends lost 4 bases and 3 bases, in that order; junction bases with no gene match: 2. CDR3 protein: CATSETGGHTGELFF. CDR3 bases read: TGTGCCACCAGTGAAACAGGGGGCCACACCGGGGAG.

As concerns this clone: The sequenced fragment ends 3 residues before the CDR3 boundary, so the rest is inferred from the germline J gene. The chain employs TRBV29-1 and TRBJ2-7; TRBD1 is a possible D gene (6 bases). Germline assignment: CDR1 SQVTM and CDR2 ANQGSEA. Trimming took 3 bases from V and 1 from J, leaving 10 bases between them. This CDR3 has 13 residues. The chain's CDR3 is CSVETGLSYEQYF. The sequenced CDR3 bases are TGCAGCGTTGAGACAGGTTTGTCCTACGAG.

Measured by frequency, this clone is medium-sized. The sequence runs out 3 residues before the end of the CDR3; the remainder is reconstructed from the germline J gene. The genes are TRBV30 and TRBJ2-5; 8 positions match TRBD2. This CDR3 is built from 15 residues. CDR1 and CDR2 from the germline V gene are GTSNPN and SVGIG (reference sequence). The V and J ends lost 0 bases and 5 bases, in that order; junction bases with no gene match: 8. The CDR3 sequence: CAWSVTAGGHETQYF. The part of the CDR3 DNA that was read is TGTGCCTGGAGTGTAACGGCGGGAGGCCACGAGACC.

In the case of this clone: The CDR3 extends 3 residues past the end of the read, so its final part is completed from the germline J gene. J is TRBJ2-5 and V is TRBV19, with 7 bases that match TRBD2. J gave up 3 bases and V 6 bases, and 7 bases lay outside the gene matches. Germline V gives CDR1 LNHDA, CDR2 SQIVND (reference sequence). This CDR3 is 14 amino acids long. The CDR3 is CASRREGREETQYF. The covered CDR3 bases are TGTGCCAGTAGGAGGGAGGGCAGGGAAGAGACC.

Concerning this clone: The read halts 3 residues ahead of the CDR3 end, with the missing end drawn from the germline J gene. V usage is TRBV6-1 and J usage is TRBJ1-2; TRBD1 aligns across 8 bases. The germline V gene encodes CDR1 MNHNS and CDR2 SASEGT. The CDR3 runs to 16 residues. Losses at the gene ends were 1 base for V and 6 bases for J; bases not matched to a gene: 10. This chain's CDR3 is CASSEVPGGRRNGYTF. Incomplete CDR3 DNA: TGTGCCAGCAGTGAAGTCCCAGGGGGCAGGCGAAATGGC.